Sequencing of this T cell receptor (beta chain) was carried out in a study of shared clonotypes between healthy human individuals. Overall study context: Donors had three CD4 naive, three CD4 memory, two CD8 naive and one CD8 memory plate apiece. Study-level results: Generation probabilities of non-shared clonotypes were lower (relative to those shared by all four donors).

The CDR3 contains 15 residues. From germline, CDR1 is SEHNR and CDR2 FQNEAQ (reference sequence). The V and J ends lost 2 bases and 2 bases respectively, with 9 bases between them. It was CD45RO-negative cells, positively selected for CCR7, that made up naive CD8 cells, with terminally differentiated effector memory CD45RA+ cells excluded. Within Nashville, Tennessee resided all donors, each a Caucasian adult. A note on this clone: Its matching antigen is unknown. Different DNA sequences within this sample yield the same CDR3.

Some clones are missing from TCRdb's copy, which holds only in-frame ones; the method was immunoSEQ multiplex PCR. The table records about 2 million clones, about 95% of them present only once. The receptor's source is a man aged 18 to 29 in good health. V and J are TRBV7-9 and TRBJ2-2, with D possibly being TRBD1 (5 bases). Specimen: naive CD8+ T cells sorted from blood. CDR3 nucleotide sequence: TGTGCCAGCAGCTTAACAGGACAAAACACCGGGGAGCTGTTTTTT. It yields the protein CASSLTGQNTGELFF.